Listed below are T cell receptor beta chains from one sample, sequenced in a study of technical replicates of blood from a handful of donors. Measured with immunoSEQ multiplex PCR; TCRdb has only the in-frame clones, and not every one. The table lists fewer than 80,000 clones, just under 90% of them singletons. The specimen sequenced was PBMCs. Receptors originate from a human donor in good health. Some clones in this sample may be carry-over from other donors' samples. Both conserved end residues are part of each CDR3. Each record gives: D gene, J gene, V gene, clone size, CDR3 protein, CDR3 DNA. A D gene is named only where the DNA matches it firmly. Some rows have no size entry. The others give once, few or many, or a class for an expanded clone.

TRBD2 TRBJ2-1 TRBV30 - CAWTSGPYNEQFF TGTGCCTGGACTAGCGGTCCCTACAATGAGCAGTTCTTC
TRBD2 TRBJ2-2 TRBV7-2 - CASSLRLAGNTGELFF TGTGCCAGCAGCCTCCGACTAGCGGGAAACACCGGGGAGCTGTTTTTT
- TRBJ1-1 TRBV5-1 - CASSSGSSMNTEAFF TGCGCCAGCAGCTCCGGGTCGAGCATGAACACTGAAGCTTTCTTT
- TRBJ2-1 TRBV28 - CASSSPPGGREQFF TGTGCCAGCAGTTCTCCGCCGGGGGGCCGAGAGCAGTTCTTC
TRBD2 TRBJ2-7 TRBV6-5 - CASSLQLATDEQYF TGTGCCAGCAGCCTTCAACTAGCGACCGATGAGCAGTACTTC
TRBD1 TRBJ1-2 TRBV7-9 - CASSSGDRAGYTF TGTGCCAGCAGCTCCGGGGACAGGGCTGGCTACACCTTC
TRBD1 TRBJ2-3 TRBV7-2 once CASSLVGGGDTQYF TGTGCCAGCAGCTTAGTAGGGGGCGGGGATACGCAGTATTTT
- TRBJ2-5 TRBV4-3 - CASSQDGTYRAQETQYF TGCGCCAGCAGCCAAGATGGGACTTACAGAGCCCAAGAGACCCAGTACTTC
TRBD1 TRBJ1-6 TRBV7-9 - CASKGGRGNSPLHF TGTGCCAGCAAAGGGGGCAGGGGCAATTCACCCCTCCACTTT
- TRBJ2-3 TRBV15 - CATSTGSASTDTQYF TGTGCCACCAGCACGGGGTCGGCTAGCACAGATACGCAGTATTTT
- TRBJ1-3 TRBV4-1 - CASSQEHKSGNTIYF TGCGCCAGCAGCCAAGAACACAAGTCTGGAAACACCATATATTTT
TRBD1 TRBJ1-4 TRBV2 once CASRPGDRGNEKLFF TGTGCCAGCAGGCCCGGGGACAGGGGAAATGAAAAACTGTTTTTT
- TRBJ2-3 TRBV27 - CASSPDSFTRTQYF TGTGCCAGCAGCCCCGACAGCTTCACAAGAACGCAGTATTTT
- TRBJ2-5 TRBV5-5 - CASSLVGLLETQYF TGTGCCAGCAGCTTGGTCGGACTGTTAGAGACCCAGTACTTC
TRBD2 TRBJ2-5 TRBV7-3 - CASSSYGGGGETQYF TGTGCCAGCAGCTCGTACGGGGGGGGCGGAGAGACCCAGTACTTC
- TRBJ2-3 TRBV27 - CASSPLPGRGIGTDTQYF TGTGCCAGCAGTCCTCTCCCTGGGCGGGGAATAGGCACAGATACGCAGTATTTT
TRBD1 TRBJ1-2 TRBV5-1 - CASSLTGTDYGYTF TGCGCCAGCAGCTTAACCGGGACAGACTATGGCTACACCTTC
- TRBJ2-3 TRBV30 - CAWSVGQGLRFGGTDTQYF TGTGCCTGGAGTGTAGGGCAGGGATTGAGGTTTGGGGGCACAGATACGCAGTATTTT
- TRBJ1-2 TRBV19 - CASRSGYYGYTF TGTGCCAGTAGGTCGGGGTACTATGGCTACACCTTC
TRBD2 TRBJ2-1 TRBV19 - CASSSPGTSLIF TGTGCCAGTAGTTCCCCCGGGACTAGCTTGATCTTC
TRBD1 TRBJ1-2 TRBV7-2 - CASSLDRGPGGYTF TGTGCCAGCAGTTTGGACAGGGGGCCGGGTGGCTACACCTTC
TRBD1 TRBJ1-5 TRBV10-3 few CAISKNTGVDQPQHF TGTGCCATCAGCAAAAACACAGGGGTAGATCAGCCCCAGCATTTT
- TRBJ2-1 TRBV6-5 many CASSYSSEGPYNEQFF TGTGCCAGCAGTTACTCGAGTGAGGGCCCGTACAATGAGCAGTTCTTC
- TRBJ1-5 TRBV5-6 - CASSFSGNQPQHF TGTGCCAGCAGCTTCAGCGGGAATCAGCCCCAGCATTTT
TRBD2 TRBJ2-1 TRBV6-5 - CASSLIAGGIYNEQFF TGTGCCAGCAGTTTAATAGCGGGGGGAATTTACAATGAGCAGTTCTTC
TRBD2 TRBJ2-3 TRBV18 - CASSTSTSGSPRTDTQYF TGTGCCAGCTCGACCTCGACTAGCGGGAGTCCAAGGACAGATACGCAGTATTTT
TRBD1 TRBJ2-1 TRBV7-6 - CASSNRDRPHNEQFF TGTGCCAGCAGCAACCGGGACAGACCTCACAATGAGCAGTTCTTC
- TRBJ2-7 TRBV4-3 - CASSQDRGGAYEQYF TGCGCCAGCAGCCAAGATAGAGGGGGGGCCTACGAGCAGTACTTC
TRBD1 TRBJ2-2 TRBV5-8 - CASSRQGAGELFF TGTGCCAGCAGCCGACAGGGTGCCGGGGAGCTGTTTTTT
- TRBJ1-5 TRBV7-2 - CASKGSNQPQHF TGTGCCAGCAAGGGGAGCAATCAGCCCCAGCATTTT
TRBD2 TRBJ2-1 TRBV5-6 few CASSPAGDEQFF TGTGCCAGCAGCCCTGCGGGGGACGAGCAGTTCTTC
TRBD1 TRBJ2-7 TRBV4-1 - CASSETGNEQYF TGCGCCAGCAGCGAGACAGGGAACGAGCAGTACTTC
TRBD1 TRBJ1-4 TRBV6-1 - CASSGQGATNEKLFF TGTGCCAGCAGCGGACAGGGCGCAACTAATGAAAAACTGTTTTTT
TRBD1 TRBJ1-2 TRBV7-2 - CASSPDRGGGYTF TGTGCCAGCAGCCCAGACAGGGGAGGCGGCTACACCTTC
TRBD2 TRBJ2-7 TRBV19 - CASSREGTYEQYF TGTGCCAGTTCGCGGGAGGGGACCTACGAGCAGTACTTC
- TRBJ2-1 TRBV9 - CASSVDGGTYNEQFF TGTGCCAGCAGCGTAGACGGCGGGACCTACAATGAGCAGTTCTTC
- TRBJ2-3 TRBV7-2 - CASSESTDTQYF TGTGCCAGCAGCGAGTCTACAGATACGCAGTATTTT
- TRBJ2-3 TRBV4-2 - CASSQGNEPTDTQYF TGTGCCAGCAGCCAAGGAAACGAGCCCACAGATACGCAGTATTTT
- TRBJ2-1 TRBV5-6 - CASSHFPRGEQFF TGTGCCAGCAGCCATTTCCCTCGCGGGGAGCAGTTCTTC
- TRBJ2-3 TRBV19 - CASSIVGAGGTDTQYF TGTGCCAGTAGTATAGTGGGAGCAGGAGGCACAGATACGCAGTATTTT
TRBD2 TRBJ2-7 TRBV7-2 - CASSLYLAGAYEQYF TGTGCCAGCAGCTTATATCTAGCGGGGGCCTACGAGCAGTACTTC